The rows below give T cell receptor beta chains drawn from one sample of a study of blood T cell repertoires in COVID-19. Repertoires were generated with immunoSEQ multiplex PCR, while TCRdb's copy carries only in-frame clones and drops some. The data show around 190,000 clones, roughly four fifths seen once. The sequenced sample consisted of peripheral blood. The receptors shown here come from a woman aged 70-85 years with COVID-19, enrolled during active disease. Both conserved end residues are part of each CDR3. A D gene is named only where the DNA matches it firmly. Clone size is shown for a subset of rows, as once, few, many or a class of expanded clone.

V gene: TRBV24-1
clone size: .
J gene: TRBJ2-3
D gene: TRBD2
CDR3 DNA: TGTGCCACCAGTGATTTTAGCGGGAGAAGCACAGATACGCAGTATTTT
CDR3 protein: CATSDFSGRSTDTQYF

V gene: TRBV6-2/TRBV6-3
clone size: .
J gene: TRBJ1-1
D gene: .
CDR3 DNA: TGTGCCAGCAGTTACTTCCCGGACACTGAAGCTTTCTTT
CDR3 protein: CASSYFPDTEAFF

V gene: TRBV11-2
clone size: once
J gene: TRBJ1-1
D gene: .
CDR3 DNA: TGTGCCAGCAGTTTTCGCCTCGTAGAGAACACTGAAGCTTTCTTT
CDR3 protein: CASSFRLVENTEAFF

V gene: TRBV30
clone size: .
J gene: TRBJ2-7
D gene: .
CDR3 DNA: TGTGCCTGGAGTGTTGACGGGAGTAGAAACGAGCAGTACTTC
CDR3 protein: CAWSVDGSRNEQYF

V gene: TRBV19
clone size: .
J gene: TRBJ1-2
D gene: .
CDR3 DNA: TGTGCCAGTAGTACAATGGACAGTGGCGACTTCTATGGCTACACCTTC
CDR3 protein: CASSTMDSGDFYGYTF

V gene: TRBV27
clone size: .
J gene: TRBJ2-3
D gene: TRBD1
CDR3 DNA: TGTGCCAGCAGTGGACAGGGGAGAGGAGATACGCAGTATTTT
CDR3 protein: CASSGQGRGDTQYF

V gene: TRBV18
clone size: .
J gene: TRBJ2-1
D gene: TRBD1
CDR3 DNA: TGTGCCAGCTCACCGACCCAGGGGGCCTACAATGAGCAGTTCTTC
CDR3 protein: CASSPTQGAYNEQFF

V gene: TRBV10-2
clone size: many
J gene: TRBJ2-1
D gene: TRBD2
CDR3 DNA: TGCGCCAGCAAAGAAAGACTAGCGGGACAGGGCTACAATGAGCAGTTCTTC
CDR3 protein: CASKERLAGQGYNEQFF

V gene: TRBV4-2
clone size: .
J gene: TRBJ2-7
D gene: TRBD2
CDR3 DNA: TGTGCCAGCAGCCAGGAAAGCGGGGGGTTTTACGAGCAGTACTTC
CDR3 protein: CASSQESGGFYEQYF

V gene: TRBV28
clone size: .
J gene: TRBJ1-6
D gene: TRBD1
CDR3 DNA: TGTGCCAGCAGTCCTCCCGGGACAGGGATCGATAATTCACCCCTCCACTTT
CDR3 protein: CASSPPGTGIDNSPLHF

V gene: TRBV15
clone size: .
J gene: TRBJ2-7
D gene: .
CDR3 DNA: TGTGCCACCAGCAGAGATCGTCCTTACGAGCAGTACTTC
CDR3 protein: CATSRDRPYEQYF

V gene: TRBV5-1
clone size: .
J gene: TRBJ1-4
D gene: .
CDR3 DNA: TGCGCCAGCAGCTCTCGTGGGGGCGGTGAAAAACTGTTTTTT
CDR3 protein: CASSSRGGGEKLFF

V gene: TRBV9
clone size: few
J gene: TRBJ2-5
D gene: TRBD1
CDR3 DNA: TGTGCCACCTCCCCCGGGACAGCACAAGAGACCCAGTACTTC
CDR3 protein: CATSPGTAQETQYF

V gene: TRBV19
clone size: once
J gene: TRBJ2-1
D gene: .
CDR3 DNA: TGTGCCAGTAGCGCCTTCGACGGGTACAATGAGCAGTTCTTC
CDR3 protein: CASSAFDGYNEQFF

V gene: TRBV5-1
clone size: .
J gene: TRBJ1-3
D gene: .
CDR3 DNA: TGCGCCAGCAGCTTGGCCGGACAGTCGAGGGGAAACACCATATATTTT
CDR3 protein: CASSLAGQSRGNTIYF

V gene: TRBV28
clone size: .
J gene: TRBJ2-7
D gene: .
CDR3 DNA: TGTGCCAGCAGTTTCGGGGACCGGGGAGGGCAGTACTTC
CDR3 protein: CASSFGDRGGQYF

V gene: TRBV15
clone size: .
J gene: TRBJ2-3
D gene: TRBD2
CDR3 DNA: TGTGCCACCGGGAGGGAAACTAGCAGAGATACGCAGTATTTT
CDR3 protein: CATGRETSRDTQYF

V gene: TRBV2
clone size: .
J gene: TRBJ2-5
D gene: .
CDR3 DNA: TGTGCCAGCAGTGCTAAAGAGGAGCGGCAAGAGACCCAGTACTTC
CDR3 protein: CASSAKEERQETQYF

V gene: TRBV7-2
clone size: .
J gene: TRBJ1-4
D gene: .
CDR3 DNA: TGTGCCAGCAGCTTGGGGCTTATGGGAAAACTGTTTTTT
CDR3 protein: CASSLGLMGKLFF

V gene: TRBV28
clone size: .
J gene: TRBJ1-3
D gene: .
CDR3 DNA: TGTGCCAGCACCCAAGCCAGAAACACCATATATTTT
CDR3 protein: CASTQARNTIYF

V gene: TRBV14
clone size: .
J gene: TRBJ2-1
D gene: TRBD2
CDR3 DNA: TGTGCCAGCAGCCGGCAAAGCGGGAGTAGGCGTAGCACCTACAATGAGCAGTTCTTC
CDR3 protein: CASSRQSGSRRSTYNEQFF

V gene: TRBV10-3
clone size: few
J gene: TRBJ2-1
D gene: TRBD2
CDR3 DNA: TGTGCCATCAGTGTGGGACTAGCGCTATACAATGAGCAGTTCTTC
CDR3 protein: CAISVGLALYNEQFF

V gene: TRBV10-3
clone size: .
J gene: TRBJ1-5
D gene: .
CDR3 DNA: TGTGCCATAGGGGAGCCCCAGCATTTT
CDR3 protein: CAIGEPQHF

V gene: TRBV24-1
clone size: .
J gene: TRBJ2-5
D gene: TRBD1
CDR3 DNA: TGTGCCACCAGTGATCCGGGACAGGGTGTATCCCAAGAGACCCAGTACTTC
CDR3 protein: CATSDPGQGVSQETQYF

V gene: TRBV19
clone size: .
J gene: TRBJ2-7
D gene: TRBD1
CDR3 DNA: TGTGCCAGTCGACAGGGTTCCTACGAGCAGTACTTC
CDR3 protein: CASRQGSYEQYF